This TCR beta chain was obtained from a study of T-cell memory formation after mild COVID-19. MiXCR, run by TCRdb on the 5' RACE reads, gives a single entry per CDR3 protein. The sample holds approximately 300,000 distinct CDR3 sequences, roughly 19% seen once. The sample holds a few counts of this clonotype. The CDR3 covers 15 residues. Germline V gives CDR1 SGHTA, CDR2 FQGNSA. V was pared by 0 bases and J by 8 bases, with 16 bases between. This TCR derives from a man younger than 30 who had mild COVID-19 (a few samples of this study predate the infection). Cell type and time point are not known. The source material was PBMCs or a T cell subset sorted from them (not recorded which). The gene calls are TRBV7-2 and TRBJ1-2; unclear D gene. For the CDR3, the DNA is TGTGCCAGCAGCTTAGCGCGGCAGATCATGAGGGGCTACACCTTC. It specifies CASSLARQIMRGYTF.